These T cell receptor beta chains were read from a single sample in a study of blood T cell repertoires in COVID-19. Only in-frame clones appear in the TCRdb table, and some are missing; sequencing was by immunoSEQ multiplex PCR. The data contain hundreds of thousands of clones, nearly 90% of them singletons. Material: peripheral blood. Receptors were obtained from a young man with active or convalescent COVID-19. Each CDR3 is given without its conserved first and last residue. The order of the fields is V gene, CDR3 protein.

TRBV6-2/TRBV6-3 | ASSYSPLLAGGNNEQF
TRBV7-2 | ASSLVSRNTEAF
TRBV7-2 | ASSLVSRGGTGELF
TRBV5-4 | ASSPGQSYEQY
TRBV6-1 | ASSELQIYGYT
TRBV30 | AWSPNIGNTIY
TRBV6-5 | ASRKSRDKNTEAF
TRBV11-2 | ASSLRLAGGTDEQY
TRBV19 | ASSLSGTGGNYGYT
TRBV11-1 | ASSSHREPLNTEAF